This TCR beta chain was captured in a study of T cell responses to AZD1222 COVID-19 vaccine (dated by TCRdb to the early 2020s). For context, the study as a whole: A total of about 240 trial participants underwent TCR sequencing, of whom nearly 210 received two doses of AZD1222 and about 25 received two doses of the MenACWY control vaccine. Trial participants were enrolled into age subgroups of 18-55, 56-69 and 70-plus years, which contained approximately 150, 28 and 58 TCR-sequenced participants, respectively. General findings and caveats noted by the study authors: Because no day 14 peak-response samples were available, the repertoires could be characterized only after the peak T cell response. Conclusions about previously exposed vaccinees are limited, since just a handful of AZD1222 recipients were seropositive for SARS-CoV-2 at baseline. Spike-specific TCR breadth and depth rose significantly after two AZD1222 doses compared with day 0 and with MenACWY recipients. Participants were mostly white British and included more females than males, and it was suggested by the authors that clonal diversity may have been underestimated. Reportedly, almost half of the unique spike-specific TCRs recognized epitopes lying outside the regions that are mutated in the B.1.351 and B.1.1.7 variants. The vaccine-associated CD4 TCRs covered the entire spike protein, and the dominant responses fell in regions 160-218 and 743-854. In the small 56-69-year group, the increase in depth fell short of significance, most likely because of low power.

Interpreted using the paper, the time point label stands for: baseline before first vaccination. In light of the paper, this sample's treatment or condition label describes: meningococcal conjugate vaccine given as trial control. The vaccinee samples were drawn from two UK trials, COV001 and COV002, one of which was a single-blind randomized controlled phase 2/3 trial testing AZD1222 (ChAdOx1 nCoV-19) in healthy adults. For TCRbeta chain sequencing, PBMC samples from trial participants were taken at day 0 and at day 28 after the second dose. The CDR3 regions of human TCRbeta chains were analyzed by immunosequencing. As for how the authors treated the data: Repertoire TCRs were matched against a reference library of SARS-CoV-2-specific TCRs generated with the MIRA antigen-specificity platform. Breadth meant the fraction of unique TCRs that were SARS-CoV-2-associated, whereas depth meant the fraction of total T cells that were SARS-CoV-2-associated. Using the MIRA data, each spike-specific TCR was mapped to the spike region that the TCR reacts to and placed in a CD4 or CD8 class. Log10-transformed breadth and depth values were compared by one-way ANOVA with Sidak's multiple comparisons tests. Sourced from immuneACCESS, this table was stored by TCRdb with only in-frame sequences that have V and J called. A share of the clones is absent; for the studies checked, an unresolved V gene accounts for under half, and the remainder has no known explanation. V, J and clone size reflect that table, while D and trimming were determined from the DNA. The sample table holds roughly 120,000 clones, of which over 75% were seen once. The top ten clonotypes cover roughly 13% of the sample.

V lost 7 bases and J lost 5 bases; the stretch between them is 9 bases long. The CDR3, from cysteine to phenylalanine, totals 12 residues. Only CDR3 DNA remains: 36 bases, in frame from the first base. Based on the germline V gene, the CDR1 and CDR2 sequences are SNHLY and FYNNEI. This clone was recorded only once. Which antigen it targets is not known. Base qualities are not at hand, and no much larger clone is one base apart. The material was peripheral blood, obtained on day 0 of MenACWY control vaccination. The receptor's source is an adult in good health. The receptor chain draws on TRBV2 and TRBJ1-5; no D gene call is confident. The CDR3 region has the sequence CASTTGYQPQHF. The DNA is as follows: TGTGCCAGCACCACCGGATATCAGCCCCAGCATTTT.